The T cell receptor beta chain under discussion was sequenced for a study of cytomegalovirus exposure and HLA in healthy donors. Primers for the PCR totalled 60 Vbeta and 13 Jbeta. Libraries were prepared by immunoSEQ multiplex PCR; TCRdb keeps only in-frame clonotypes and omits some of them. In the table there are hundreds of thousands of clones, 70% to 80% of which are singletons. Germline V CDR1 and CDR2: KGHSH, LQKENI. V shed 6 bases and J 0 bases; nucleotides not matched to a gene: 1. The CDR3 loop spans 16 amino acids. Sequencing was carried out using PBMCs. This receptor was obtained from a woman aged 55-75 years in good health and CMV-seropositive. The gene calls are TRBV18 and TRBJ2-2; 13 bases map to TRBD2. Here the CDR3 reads CASSGTSGANTGELFF. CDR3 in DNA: TGTGCCAGCTCGGGGACTAGCGGGGCGAACACCGGGGAGCTGTTTTTT.